This record looks at one TCR beta chain sequence and its context. Deep was the level used in running the assay. Investigators spread the genomic DNA of each subset evenly over several immunoSEQ plates. Replicate PCRs were loaded with roughly 0.3 ug DNA from unsorted PBMC, about 30,000 T cell genomes. Assay used: immunoSEQ multiplex PCR; TCRdb lists only in-frame clones, some missing. The sample has about half a million clones; roughly 83% are singletons. CDR3 size: 13 residues. Germline V lookup: CDR1 MDHEN, CDR2 SYDVKM. The ends were cut back, 6 bases at V and 6 bases at J, with 11 bases in the middle. This specimen belongs to a study of shared clonotypes between healthy human individuals.

The sequenced sample was PBMCs. This receptor was identified in a middle-aged woman in good health. Some clones in this sample may be carry-over from other donors' samples. The chain combines TRBV28 with TRBJ1-4; D uncertain. CDR3 in amino acids: CASRTRSDEKLFF. The CDR3 nucleotides are TGTGCCAGCAGGACCCGGAGTGATGAAAAACTGTTTTTT.